One sample yielded the 21 T cell receptor beta chains listed below, sequenced in a study of T cells after yellow fever vaccination. MiXCR, run by TCRdb on the 5' RACE reads, gives a single entry per CDR3 protein. The data show about 220,000 distinct CDR3 sequences, 3% to 4% seen once. The sequenced sample was CD4+ T cells sorted from PBMCs, obtained 10 days after the yellow fever booster vaccination. These receptors all stem from a man younger than 35 who received the YFV17D yellow fever vaccine.

V usage is TRBV5-4 and J usage is TRBJ1-1; 7 nucleotides agree with TRBD1. The V and J ends lost 3 bases and 2 bases, in that order; junction bases with no gene match: 10. The CDR3 sequence is 16 residues long. Germline V gene data show CDR1 as SGHNT and CDR2 as YYREEE (reference sequence). CDR3 bases: TGTGCCAGCAGCTGGGGCAGGGGGACGGACAACACTGAAGCTTTCTTT. It is translated as CASSWGRGTDNTEAFF.

This chain links TRBV12-3 or TRBV12-4 with TRBJ1-3, with D possibly matching TRBD1 (5 bases). This CDR3 spans 14 amino acids. The V end was cut by 5 bases, the J end by 1 base, with 9 bases between. As DNA, the CDR3 is TGTGCCAGCAGTCAGAGGGGTTCTGGAAACACCATATATTTT. Residues: CASSQRGSGNTIYF.

Ten or more counts support this clonotype. The V and J genes are TRBV5-1 and TRBJ2-5; D not certain. Germline V gene data show CDR1 as SGHRS and CDR2 as YFSETQ. V was pared by 0 bases and J by 5 bases, with 8 bases between. CDR3 length equals 13 residues. The CDR3: CASSLDTPETQYF. In DNA form, the CDR3 reads TGCGCCAGCAGCTTGGACACCCCGGAGACCCAGTACTTC.

This sequence joins TRBV6-1 and TRBJ2-6; D is unclear. Trimming took off 8 bases at V and 0 bases at J, with 8 bases between the two ends. Germline V gene lookup returns CDR1 MNHNS and CDR2 SASEGT. CDR3 length equals 14 residues. CDR3 DNA: TGTGCCAGCCCGGGCACCTCTGGGGCCAACGTCCTGACTTTC. It translates to CASPGTSGANVLTF.

The rearrangement uses TRBV4-2 and TRBJ1-5; 8 bases fit TRBD1. The CDR3 spans 16 residues. After removal of 1 base from V and 6 bases from J, the junction contained 8 bases not matched to a gene. CDR1 is LGHNA and CDR2 is YNFKEQ in the germline V gene. CDR3 protein: CASSQGTGNIGQPQHF. The CDR3 bases are TGTGCCAGCAGCCAAGGGACAGGGAATATTGGTCAGCCCCAGCATTTT.

This chain joins TRBV3-1 and TRBJ1-6, with 9 bases matching TRBD1. The ends lost 3 bases at V and 10 bases at J; junction bases unmatched: 10. CDR1 is LGHDT and CDR2 is YNNKEL in the germline V gene (reference sequence). The CDR3 consists of 16 residues. DNA for the CDR3: TGTGCCAGCAGCCAGGAACAGGGGGCCACCGGGTCACCCCTCCACTTT. It codes for CASSQEQGATGSPLHF. Using reference TRBV3-1 and TRBJ1-6 for the parts outside the CDR3, the full variable domain is DTAVSQTPKYLVTQMGNDKSIKCEQNLGHDTMYWYKQDSKKFLKIMFSYNNKELIINETVPNRFSPKSPDKAHLNLHINSLELGDSAVYFCASSQEQGATGSPLHFGNGTRLTVT.

This clonotype was counted at least ten times. The chain carries TRBV29-1 and TRBJ2-7; a possible D gene is TRBD1 (6 bases). Germline V lookup: CDR1 SQVTM, CDR2 ANQGSEA. The CDR3 runs 13 residues. Trimming took off 7 bases at V and 3 bases at J, with 16 bases between the two ends. Here the CDR3 reads CSASRDTFYEQYF. The CDR3 nucleotides read TGCAGCGCGAGCCGGGACACCTTCTACGAGCAGTACTTC.

The genes are TRBV10-3 and TRBJ1-2; D remains unclear. CDR3 length: 14 residues. Germline V CDR1 and CDR2: ENHRY, SYGVKD. V lost 4 bases to trimming and J lost 4 bases, with 13 bases between them. Written as DNA, the CDR3 is TGTGCCATCAGTGGGGGTGCGGTGGGCTATGGCTACACCTTC. Amino acids: CAISGGAVGYGYTF.

This clonotype was seen only a few times. CDR3 nucleotides: TGCAGTGCTTCGGGCAGGGGTAACACCGGGGAGCTGTTTTTT. Protein sequence: CSASGRGNTGELFF. The chain employs TRBV20-1 and TRBJ2-2; D is perhaps TRBD1 (6 bases). Germline assignment: CDR1 DFQATT and CDR2 SNEGSKA (reference sequence). Deletions cut 5 bases from V and 2 bases from J, with 12 bases between. The CDR3 runs 14 residues.

At least ten counts were recorded for this clonotype. V usage is TRBV5-1 and J usage is TRBJ2-3, with a weak D call TRBD2 (6 bases). Trimming left V 5 bases short and J 4 bases short, with 17 bases between. Germline-derived CDR1 and CDR2 are SGHRS and YFSETQ. This CDR3 spans 15 amino acids. The CDR3 loop is CASSLAGGAADTQYF. The CDR3 DNA follows: TGCGCCAGCAGTCTTGCCGGCGGGGCAGCAGATACGCAGTATTTT. Supplemented by reference TRBV5-1 and TRBJ2-3, the full variable domain reads KAGVTQTPRYLIKTRGQQVTLSCSPISGHRSVSWYQQTPGQGLQFLFEYFSETQRNKGNFPGRFSGRQFSNSRSEMNVSTLELGDSALYLCASSLAGGAADTQYFGPGTRLTVL.

This clonotype was seen ten or more times. The chain couples TRBV20-1 to TRBJ2-7, with 10 bases fitting TRBD2. The CDR3 spans 14 residues. Germline CDR1 and CDR2: DFQATT and SNEGSKA (reference sequence). The V segment lost 4 bases and the J segment 4 bases; nucleotides outside the gene matches: 7. The CDR3 bases are TGCAGTGCTAAAAATAGCGGGGGGCTATACGAGCAGTACTTC. It encodes CSAKNSGGLYEQYF.

There are many counts of this clonotype. This rearrangement joins TRBV6-5 to TRBJ2-2; perhaps D is TRBD1 or TRBD2 (5 bases each). The CDR3 is made up of 15 amino acids. Trimming cost V 6 bases and J 6 bases, with 17 bases left between them. CDR1 and CDR2 from the germline V gene are MNHEY and SVGAGI. CDR3 in amino acids: CASSPPGTDSGELFF. DNA for the CDR3: TGTGCCAGCAGCCCCCCGGGGACGGACTCCGGGGAGCTGTTTTTT.

The chain is built from TRBV6-1 and TRBJ2-1; tentative D call: TRBD2 (7 bases). CDR3 length: 15 amino acids. CDR1 and CDR2 (germline): MNHNS, SASEGT. Trimming stripped 3 bases from V and 4 bases from J, with 13 bases between. For the CDR3, the DNA is TGTGCCAGCAGTGATGCGGGGGCTCATTACAATGAGCAGTTCTTC. Its translation: CASSDAGAHYNEQFF.

This clonotype showed up just a few times. The V gene is TRBV24-1, the J gene TRBJ2-1; a weak D match, TRBD2 (6 bases). V lost 5 bases and J 4 bases, leaving 20 bases between the germline ends. This CDR3 region has 17 residues. Germline CDR1 is KGHDR and CDR2 is SFDVKD. CDR3 bases: TGTGCCACCAGTGTCGGGGCAAGGGCGGGAATTTACAATGAGCAGTTCTTC. Residues: CATSVGARAGIYNEQFF.

This clonotype was seen repeatedly, ten times or more. The V gene is TRBV12-3 or TRBV12-4, the J gene TRBJ2-5; no clear D gene. This CDR3 is built from 15 residues. V lost 8 bases to trimming and J lost 0 bases, with 16 bases between them. CDR3 in DNA: TGTGCCAGCGGGTTTGGGTCGCGTGACCAAGAGACCCAGTACTTC. Amino acid sequence: CASGFGSRDQETQYF.

This clonotype was counted ten times or more. V is TRBV18 and J is TRBJ1-5, with 7 bases lining up with TRBD1. Looked up from germline, CDR1 is KGHSH and CDR2 is LQKENI. Unmatched junction bases numbered 11, after V lost 6 bases and J lost 0 bases. The length of the CDR3 is 17 residues. This chain's CDR3 is CASSATGSPYSNQPQHF. The CDR3 DNA follows: TGTGCCAGCTCGGCGACAGGGTCCCCTTATAGCAATCAGCCCCAGCATTTT.

Many counts were recorded for this clonotype. The genes are TRBV5-1 and TRBJ2-1, with TRBD2 identical over 9 bases. With 0 bases clipped from V and 4 bases from J, the junction kept 2 bases outside the gene matches. The CDR3 is made up of 15 amino acids. Germline V CDR1 and CDR2: SGHRS, YFSETQ. In DNA form, the CDR3 reads TGCGCCAGCAGCTTGGGGCGGGGGGGATACAATGAGCAGTTCTTC. It translates to CASSLGRGGYNEQFF.

This clonotype was picked up many times. The rearrangement uses TRBV3-1 and TRBJ2-7; 10 bases map to TRBD2. Germline loops: CDR1 LGHDT, CDR2 YNNKEL (reference sequence). The CDR3 has 16 residues. Trimming took 4 bases from V and 1 from J; bases not matched to a gene: 7. This CDR3 reads CASSRTGTSVSYEQYV. CDR3 DNA sequence: TGTGCCAGCAGCCGAACCGGGACTAGCGTTTCCTACGAGCAGTACGTC.

This clonotype was counted many times. J is TRBJ2-7 and V is TRBV5-1; D is uncertain. There are 12 residues in the CDR3. Germline V CDR1 and CDR2: SGHRS, YFSETQ. V was shortened by 0 bases and J by 3 bases, with 4 bases between the two germline ends. For the CDR3, the DNA is TGCGCCAGCAGCTTGGATCACTACGAGCAGTACTTC. Its translation: CASSLDHYEQYF. Together with reference TRBV5-1 and TRBJ2-7, the CDR3 gives the full variable domain: KAGVTQTPRYLIKTRGQQVTLSCSPISGHRSVSWYQQTPGQGLQFLFEYFSETQRNKGNFPGRFSGRQFSNSRSEMNVSTLELGDSALYLCASSLDHYEQYFGPGTRLTVT.

This clonotype was counted many times. The chain combines TRBV4-2 with TRBJ2-1; D remains unclear. The CDR3 is made up of 15 amino acids. Looked up from germline, CDR1 is LGHNA and CDR2 is YNFKEQ. Trimming cost V 1 base and J 1 base, with 8 bases left between them. The CDR3 DNA reads as TGTGCCAGCAGCCAAGTAACCAGTTCCTACAATGAGCAGTTCTTC. The encoded protein is CASSQVTSSYNEQFF.

About this clonotype: Possible read error: a much larger clone is one base away. The chain uses TRBV7-8 and TRBJ1-1, with D unclear. The CDR3 runs to 14 residues. Per germline, CDR1 SGHVS and CDR2 FQNEAQ. V gave up 3 bases and J gave up 1 base, with 9 bases separating them. CDR3 sequence: CASSFMEGNTEAFF. In DNA form, the CDR3 reads TGTGCCAGCAGCTTTATGGAGGGGAACACTGAAGCTTTCTTT.